A selection of T cell receptor beta chains follows, all from one sample in a study of cytomegalovirus exposure and HLA in healthy donors. Only in-frame clones appear in the TCRdb table, and some are missing; sequencing was by immunoSEQ multiplex PCR. The repertoire holds approximately 150,000 clones, 55% to 70% seen once, with about 2.5% in the top ten. Material for sequencing was PBMCs. These receptors came from a woman aged 40 to 50 in good health and CMV-seropositive. Each CDR3 is given without its conserved first and last residue. Each record gives: CDR3 length, V gene, J gene, D gene, CDR3 protein. D genes are given only for firm matches.

11	TRBV7-9	TRBJ2-1	.	ASSLEVGQGKF
9	TRBV6-6	TRBJ2-3	TRBD2	ASSGLAGAT
11	TRBV28	TRBJ2-4	TRBD1	ASSTGVGNIQY
12	TRBV2	TRBJ2-2	.	ASSASPNTGELF
12	TRBV6-5	TRBJ1-5	TRBD1	ASSSTGGSQPQH
13	TRBV28	TRBJ2-7	TRBD1	ASSQRTGRDYEQY
13	TRBV5-4	TRBJ1-6	.	ASSTSGIVDSPLH
11	TRBV27	TRBJ1-1	.	ASSRIMNTEAF
11	TRBV19	TRBJ1-1	.	ASSIQVTGEAF
12	TRBV28	TRBJ1-1	.	ASSLPDRNTEAF
10	TRBV7-9	TRBJ2-7	.	ASSLGPNEQY
10	TRBV29-1	TRBJ1-2	.	SVEGGGSGYT
14	TRBV2	TRBJ1-2	.	ASSELFNAANYGYT
9	TRBV6-5	TRBJ2-7	.	ASGQRYEQY
11	TRBV7-2	TRBJ2-5	.	ASSPFRGETQY
13	TRBV5-1	TRBJ2-3	TRBD1	ASLPGGFSTDTQY
9	TRBV27	TRBJ2-1	TRBD2	ASSGTREQF
14	TRBV11-2	TRBJ2-1	TRBD2	ASCSLSSGGADEQF